The sequence of this T cell receptor (beta chain) was determined in a study of T cell responses to AZD1222 COVID-19 vaccine. As for the study in general: Pooled together were second doses at about 4 or about 12 weeks. General study results and limits: Among vaccine-associated CD4 TCRs, coverage spanned spike, with dominance at 160-218 and 743-854. Sampling captured repertoires only after the peak T cell response.

Turning to this clone: Its antigen is not known.

The table came from immunoSEQ multiplex PCR; TCRdb's copy has only in-frame clones and leaves some out. The sample holds some 99,000 clones, roughly 90% seen once. The V and J ends lost 4 bases and 3 bases respectively, with 9 bases between them. The germline V gene encodes CDR1 KGHSH and CDR2 LQKENI. The CDR3 runs to 13 residues. The J gene is TRBJ1-1, the V gene TRBV18; D is possibly TRBD1 (5 bases). The sample was peripheral blood, taken on day 0 of AZD1222 vaccination. This clonotype originated in an adult in good health. The DNA for the CDR3 is TGTGCCAGCTCACAGGGGAGTGACACTGAAGCTTTCTTT. It is translated as CASSQGSDTEAFF.